Sequencing of this TCR beta chain was carried out in a study of T cell responses to AZD1222 COVID-19 vaccine (dated by TCRdb to 2020 to 2022). For the study in its entirety: A total of under 250 trial participants underwent TCR sequencing, of whom about 200 had received two doses of AZD1222 and roughly 26 had received two doses of the MenACWY control vaccine. Enrollment into the trials was organized by age into subgroups of 18-55, 56-69 and 70-plus years, and those subgroups contained approximately 160, 26 and 62 TCR-sequenced participants, respectively.

The CDR3 regions of human TCRbeta chains were subjected to immunosequencing. From the authors' description of their analysis: TCRs in the repertoires were matched against a reference library of SARS-CoV-2-specific TCRs that had been generated with the MIRA antigen-specificity platform. Breadth was defined as the fraction of unique TCRs that were SARS-CoV-2-associated, and depth was defined as the fraction of total T cells that were SARS-CoV-2-associated. Using the MIRA data, each spike-specific TCR was mapped to the spike region that the TCR reacts to and placed in a CD4 or CD8 class. Log10-transformed breadth and depth values were compared by one-way ANOVA with Sidak's multiple comparisons tests. As stored in TCRdb, this immuneACCESS dataset retains in-frame rearrangements with V and J assigned. A fraction of the clones does not appear; measured against another copy, unresolved V genes explain less than half of the discrepancy, and the remainder lacks a known reason. V and J calls and clone size follow that table, whereas D and trimming were derived from the DNA. The sample includes under 150,000 clones, with roughly 85% observed a single time. Of the sample, roughly 8.7% is held by the ten largest clones.

The sample's time point label, decoded: about 28 days (+/-7) after the second vaccine dose. The label giving this sample's treatment or condition can be read as: meningococcal conjugate vaccine given as trial control. Vaccinee samples came from UK trials COV001 and COV002, including a single-blind randomized controlled phase 2/3 trial of AZD1222 (ChAdOx1 nCoV-19) in healthy adults. For TCRbeta chain sequencing, PBMC samples from trial participants were taken at day 0 and at day 28 after the second dose. The CDR3 measures 16 amino acids from cysteine to phenylalanine. Of all the DNA, just the CDR3 is kept, 48 bases in frame from base 1. V is cut back by 4 bases and J by 2 bases, with 7 bases in the junction unmatched. As encoded in the germline V gene, CDR1 is SGHRS while CDR2 is YFSETQ. Beyond this particular receptor, the publication reports: After two AZD1222 doses, both the breadth and the depth of spike-specific TCRs were significantly higher than at day 0 and than in MenACWY recipients. The 56-69-year group was small, and its depth increase did not reach significance, likely because of low power. Because no day 14 peak-response samples were available, repertoires were characterized only after the peak T cell response. Reportedly, close to half of the unique spike-specific TCRs recognized epitopes lying outside the regions that are mutated in the B.1.351 and B.1.1.7 variants. The vaccine-associated CD4 TCRs covered the entire spike protein, and the dominant responses fell in regions 160-218 and 743-854. Participants were mostly white British, with more females than males. The authors suggested clonal diversity may have been underestimated. Only six AZD1222 recipients were SARS-CoV-2 seropositive at baseline, limiting conclusions about previously exposed vaccinees.

Concerning this clone itself: Its target antigen remains unknown. Within one base of it there is no much larger clone, and no base qualities were kept.

This sequence uses TRBV5-1 and TRBJ2-5; TRBD2 lines up with 11 middle nucleotides. Material: peripheral blood, obtained 28 days after the second dose of the MenACWY control vaccine. The sequence derives from an adult who received the MenACWY meningococcal vaccine as a control. CDR3 protein: CASSVAGGTVQETQYF. The DNA sequence is as follows: TGCGCCAGCAGCGTAGCGGGAGGGACAGTACAAGAGACCCAGTACTTC.